The 13 T cell receptor beta chains below all came from one sample that was sequenced in a study of CXCR3-negative and CXCR3-positive naive CD8 T cells. Findings and caveats of the study: More hydrophobic TRB CDR3s were found in CXCR3-positive naive cells than in CXCR3-negative naive cells.

The method, 5' RACE with UMI labels, was used to prepare the TRB cDNA libraries. From its re-call of the 5' RACE reads, TCRdb lists each CDR3 protein once, without DNA. The table lists about 140,000 distinct CDR3 sequences. These receptors' antigens are unknown. Sequenced input: naive CXCR3+ CD8+ T cells from blood. Subset reported: CD45RO-CCR7+CD27+CD95- naive CD8+ T cells expressing CXCR3 (TNR3+). These receptors were obtained from a human donor in good health. Some clones in this sample may be carry-over from other donors' samples.

This sequence joins TRBV6-2 or TRBV6-3 and TRBJ2-1. CDR1 MNHEY and CDR2 SVGEGT come from the germline V gene. This CDR3 is built from 16 residues. Here the CDR3 reads CASRDPTSWSYNEQFF.

The J gene is TRBJ1-1, the V gene TRBV7-9. The CDR3 covers 14 residues. Looked up from germline, CDR1 is SEHNR and CDR2 is FQNEAQ (reference sequence). The CDR3 is CASTLGGVLVEAFF.

CDR3 residues: CAIRQPQEFPTALYEQYF. The chain recombines TRBV10-3 with TRBJ2-7; without DNA, the TCRdb call of TRBD2 cannot be checked. Germline CDR1 and CDR2: ENHRY and SYGVKD. CDR3 length: 18 amino acids.

The chain is built from TRBV11-2 and TRBJ2-5; the TCRdb D gene call, TRBD1, has no DNA to confirm it. The germline V gene has CDR1 SGHAT and CDR2 FQNNGV. The CDR3 is 15 residues long. The CDR3 loop is CASSLETGHQETQYF.

CDR3 amino acids: CASSSIGQGFQETQYF. The J gene is TRBJ2-5, the V gene TRBV6-5; checking the TCRdb D call of TRBD1 is not possible without DNA. CDR1 MNHEY and CDR2 SVGAGI come from the germline V gene. The CDR3 is 16 residues long.

This chain uses TRBV7-8 with TRBJ1-6; the D call of TRBD1 rests on TCRdb alone, since no DNA is present to check it. The CDR3 loop spans 14 amino acids. CDR1 and CDR2 (germline): SGHVS, FQNEAQ. The chain's CDR3 is CASSAPGGYSPLHF. Drawing the rest from reference TRBV7-8 and TRBJ1-6, the complete variable domain is GAGVSQSPRYKVAKRGQDVALRCDPISGHVSLFWYQQALGQGPEFLTYFQNEAQLDKSGLPSDRFFAERPEGSVSTLKIQRTQQEDSAVYLCASSAPGGYSPLHFGNGTRLTVT.

J is TRBJ2-1 and V is TRBV4-1; TCRdb's D call of TRBD1 is untestable without DNA. The germline gives CDR1 MGHRA, CDR2 YSYEKL. The CDR3 length is 15 residues. The CDR3 protein is CASKLGGGKYNEQFF.

The rearrangement joins TRBV11-2 to TRBJ2-7. Per the germline V gene, CDR1 is SGHAT and CDR2 is FQNNGV. The CDR3 runs to 13 residues. CDR3 sequence: CASSLAVGYEQYF.

The chain carries TRBV28 and TRBJ2-7. The CDR3 sequence is 13 residues long. Germline V gene sequence: CDR1 MDHEN, CDR2 SYDVKM. This CDR3 reads CASSLTFNYEQYF.

The chain carries TRBV3-1 and TRBJ2-1; TCRdb designates TRBD2, a call that cannot be tested without DNA. CDR1 is LGHDT, CDR2 YNNKEL, per germline (reference sequence). The CDR3 has 14 amino acids. The CDR3 loop reads CASSPHPRSDEQFF.

The V and J genes are TRBV20-1 and TRBJ1-1; TCRdb names TRBD1, which stays unverified in the absence of DNA. The CDR3 has 16 amino acids. Germline V gives CDR1 DFQATT, CDR2 SNEGSKA (reference sequence). CDR3: CSARVIQGVLNTEAFF.

The rearrangement joins TRBV12-3 or TRBV12-4 to TRBJ2-5; the D call from TCRdb, TRBD1, cannot be confirmed without DNA. This CDR3 is built from 15 residues. The CDR3 reads CASSPLGRDEETQYF.

This sequence joins TRBV19 and TRBJ2-1; TCRdb lists TRBD2, though no DNA is available to test this call. Per germline, CDR1 LNHDA and CDR2 SQIVND (reference sequence). This CDR3 is built from 15 residues. The CDR3 is CASTLTSGTYNEQFF.